This T cell receptor beta chain stems from a study of glioma-infiltrating T cells after dendritic cell vaccination. Study-wide results and limits: Patients with more pretreatment TILs had longer time to progression and survival.

As regards this clone: The antigen is not known.

Trimming stripped 2 bases from V and 4 bases from J, with 14 bases between. Per the germline V gene, CDR1 is SGHAT and CDR2 is FQNNGV. The CDR3 runs 15 residues. Method: immunoSEQ multiplex PCR; TCRdb's copy keeps in-frame clones and lacks some. The sample consists of some 73,000 clones, roughly 87% of them appearing once. This specimen was blood, taken before dendritic cell vaccination. This clonotype originated in a human donor with glioblastoma. The chain employs TRBV11-2 and TRBJ1-2; TRBD1 is a possible D gene (6 bases). The CDR3 spells CASSLLAGVGYGYTF. Written as DNA, the CDR3 is TGTGCCAGCAGCTTATTGGCAGGGGTGGGCTATGGCTACACCTTC.